The clone carrying this T cell receptor (beta chain) was observed many times. Its antigen is currently unknown. Preparation of the TCRbeta library involved a method that used unique molecular identifiers. A single record per CDR3 protein comes from TCRdb applying MiXCR to the PCR reads. The repertoire consists of some 100,000 distinct CDR3 sequences, with around a quarter occurring once and the leading ten covering 20% to 25%. This entry is derived from a study of T-cell reconstitution after alpha-beta-depleted transplantation in children. The study, taken as a whole, reports: At around two months after transplant, the alpha-beta T cells were reportedly derived from several hundred expanded clones that came from non-depleted graft cells.

The receptor was derived from a boy aged 2 to 10 with acute lymphoblastic leukemia, due to receive a stem cell transplant. The specimen comprised PBMCs, sampled before TCRalphabeta/CD19-depleted stem cell transplant.

The CDR3 coding sequence is TGCGCCAGCAGCTTGACTAGCCGGGGCGACAATGAGCAGTTCTTC. Protein product: CASSLTSRGDNEQFF. The chain carries TRBV5-1 and TRBJ2-1; D might be TRBD2 (6 bases). The CDR3 consists of 15 residues. Deletions cut 1 base from V and 5 bases from J, with 13 bases between. The germline gives CDR1 SGHRS, CDR2 YFSETQ.